A single sample is the source of the 27 T cell receptor beta chains below, sequenced in a study of early T cells in non-severe SARS-CoV-2 infection. Via MiXCR, TCRdb re-called the 5' RACE reads, giving one row per CDR3 protein. The sample holds tens of thousands of distinct CDR3 sequences, around 13% seen once. The source material was whole blood. These receptors originate from an adult who was a healthcare worker with PCR-confirmed SARS-CoV-2 infection or an uninfected control (not recorded which).

This clonotype was counted only a few times. The rearrangement links TRBV12-3 or TRBV12-4 to TRBJ2-5, with D unresolved. The ends were cut back, 3 bases at V and 5 bases at J, with 10 bases in the middle. CDR3 length equals 13 residues. The CDR3 loop reads CASSLSPSETQYF. The CDR3 bases are TGTGCCAGCAGTTTGTCCCCCTCGGAGACCCAGTACTTC.

This clonotype has a count of ten or more. The chain employs TRBV7-2 and TRBJ1-1; D is perhaps TRBD1 (5 bases). The length of the CDR3 is 13 residues. Deletions cut 6 bases from V and 4 bases from J, with 12 bases between. From germline, CDR1 is SGHTA and CDR2 FQGNSA. CDR3 nucleotide sequence: TGTGCCAGCAGTCGTCGACAGTTCACTGAAGCTTTCTTT. Translation gives CASSRRQFTEAFF.

This clonotype has just a few counts. The chain couples TRBV28 to TRBJ1-5, with D maybe TRBD1 (5 bases). Germline lookup yields CDR1 MDHEN and CDR2 SYDVKM. CDR3 length equals 14 residues. V lost 6 bases and J lost 1, with 10 bases in between. CDR3 in DNA: TGTGCCAGCAGATATCAGGGAAGCAATCAGCCCCAGCATTTT. Translated: CASRYQGSNQPQHF.

This chain joins TRBV28 and TRBJ2-7; 14 bases line up with TRBD2. Trimming at V came to 8 bases and at J to 4 bases, leaving 13 bases not matched to a gene. Looked up from germline, CDR1 is MDHEN and CDR2 is SYDVKM. The CDR3 is 17 amino acids. The CDR3 DNA sequence: TGTGCCAGCGGACCGACTAGCGGGAGGGCTTATCCTTACGAGCAGTACTTC. This encodes CASGPTSGRAYPYEQYF.

In its sample, this clonotype was seen many times. In DNA, the CDR3 is TGCAGTGCAGGGGGGGGTGGACAAAACACTGAAGCTTTCTTT. Translation: CSAGGGGQNTEAFF. This chain joins TRBV20-1 and TRBJ1-1, with a possible D match to TRBD1 (6 bases). This CDR3 region has 14 residues. V lost 6 bases to trimming and J lost 2 bases, with 16 bases between them. Germline V gives CDR1 DFQATT, CDR2 SNEGSKA (reference sequence).

This clonotype was counted many times. CDR3 nucleotides: TGTGCCAGCAGCTTACGACGGGAGATGGTGAAGAATGAGCAGTTCTTC. This sequence encodes CASSLRREMVKNEQFF. The chain uses TRBV11-2 and TRBJ2-1; TRBD2 is a possible D gene (6 bases). The CDR3 length is 16 residues. CDR1 and CDR2 (germline): SGHAT, FQNNGV. Trimming shortened V by 2 bases and J by 7 bases, and 18 bases separated the two germline ends.

This clonotype was observed a handful of times. The J gene is TRBJ2-1, the V gene TRBV6-6; D gene ambiguous. The germline CDR1 and CDR2 sequences are MNHNY and SVGAGI (reference sequence). CDR3 size: 13 residues. Between the trimmed V and J ends, which lost 2 bases and 4 bases, there was a span of 6 bases. The CDR3 protein is CASSYNPYNEQFF. For the CDR3, the DNA is TGTGCCAGCAGTTACAATCCATACAATGAGCAGTTCTTC.

Concerning this clonotype itself: The CDR3 ends on some other residue instead of the conserved phenylalanine or tryptophan, so this is likely a read error. This rearrangement joins TRBV19 to TRBJ2-2; D not certain. This CDR3 contains 12 residues. V lost 5 bases, J lost 7 bases, and 8 bases lay in between. CDR1 LNHDA and CDR2 SQIVND come from the germline V gene (reference sequence). CDR3 amino acids: CASSPPHGELFI. CDR3 DNA sequence: TGTGCCAGTAGTCCTCCCCACGGGGAGCTGTTTATT.

V usage is TRBV20-1 and J usage is TRBJ1-5; unclear D gene. The CDR3 length is 14 residues. Per the germline V gene, CDR1 is DFQATT and CDR2 is SNEGSKA (reference sequence). V lost 0 bases and J 0 bases, leaving 6 bases between the germline ends. The CDR3 nucleotides read TGCAGTGCTAGAGATATAAGTAGCAATCAGCCCCAGCATTTT. This translates into CSARDISSNQPQHF.

This clonotype was observed many times. CDR3 DNA: TGTGCCAGCAGCTCCTTAGCGGGAGGGACCAGGGAGCAGTTCTTC. Encoded protein: CASSSLAGGTREQFF. This chain links TRBV7-6 with TRBJ2-1, with 11 nucleotides matching TRBD2. Germline CDR1 SGHVS, CDR2 FNYEAQ. This CDR3 spans 15 amino acids. V lost 4 bases to trimming and J lost 10 bases; unmatched junction nucleotides: 9.

This clonotype was picked up many times. This chain connects TRBV12-3 or TRBV12-4 to TRBJ2-1, with 8 bases that match TRBD2. This CDR3 comprises 15 residues. V dropped 5 bases and J dropped 0; count of bases not matched to a gene: 3. Here the CDR3 DNA reads TGTGCCAGCAGTGCGGGAGGAAGCTCCTACAATGAGCAGTTCTTC. This translates into CASSAGGSSYNEQFF.

This clonotype was found a few times. The chain is built from TRBV11-2 and TRBJ2-7, with D unresolved. This CDR3 region has 14 residues. Germline V lookup: CDR1 SGHAT, CDR2 FQNNGV. The V and J ends lost 0 bases and 0 bases respectively, with 6 bases between them. The CDR3 nucleotides are TGTGCCAGCAGCTTAGACCGAAACTCCTACGAGCAGTACTTC. Translating gives CASSLDRNSYEQYF.

The chain couples TRBV7-8 to TRBJ2-3, with 8 bases identical to TRBD1. The V and J ends lost 3 bases and 4 bases, in that order; junction bases with no gene match: 12. Germline V gene data show CDR1 as SGHVS and CDR2 as FQNEAQ. This CDR3 is built from 17 residues. The CDR3 DNA sequence: TGTGCCAGCAGCTTCTCCCCTAGGACAGGGATGGCAGATACGCAGTATTTT. It is translated as CASSFSPRTGMADTQYF.

The rearrangement joins TRBV20-1 to TRBJ1-2; no reliable D call. The CDR3 has 13 amino acids. V lost 3 bases and J 8 bases, leaving 16 bases between the germline ends. Per the germline V gene, CDR1 is DFQATT and CDR2 is SNEGSKA (reference sequence). CDR3: CSASWASSAGYTF. The CDR3, as DNA: TGCAGTGCTAGTTGGGCCTCCAGTGCGGGCTACACCTTC.

This clonotype was found a few times. The chain is built from TRBV20-1 and TRBJ2-3; D unclear. Germline V gives CDR1 DFQATT, CDR2 SNEGSKA (reference sequence). V lost 8 bases and J lost 1, with 13 bases in between. The CDR3 runs 13 residues. CDR3 loop: CSLTVPGTDTQYF. CDR3 DNA: TGCAGTCTCACGGTTCCCGGCACAGATACGCAGTATTTT.

This clonotype was seen repeatedly, ten times or more. The chain links TRBV5-1 to TRBJ2-2, with unresolved D. The length of the CDR3 is 13 residues. Trimming left V 0 bases short and J 7 bases short, with 7 bases between. Germline V gene sequence: CDR1 SGHRS, CDR2 YFSETQ. Here the CDR3 reads CASSLEASGELFF. In nucleotides, the CDR3 is TGCGCCAGCAGCTTGGAGGCTAGCGGGGAGCTGTTTTTT.

This clonotype was seen a handful of times. The gene calls are TRBV4-3 and TRBJ2-5; D unclear. This CDR3 has 15 amino acids. Germline CDR1 reads LGHNA; CDR2 reads YSLEER. V lost 0 bases and J 1 base, leaving 9 bases between the germline ends. In DNA, the CDR3 is TGCGCCAGCAGCCAAGAAGCCGACGGCCAAGAGACCCAGTACTTC. It is translated as CASSQEADGQETQYF.

Many counts were recorded for this clonotype. The genes are TRBV7-2 and TRBJ2-1; the match to TRBD2 covers 10 bases. Germline CDR1 is SGHTA and CDR2 is FQGNSA. The CDR3 is made up of 16 amino acids. V gave up 3 bases and J gave up 6 bases; unmatched junction bases: 8. Here the CDR3 DNA reads TGTGCCAGCAGCTTCCTCTCACTAGCGGGAACCAATGAGCAGTTCTTC. This encodes CASSFLSLAGTNEQFF.

This clonotype has at least ten counts. The J gene is TRBJ2-7, the V gene TRBV7-9; 11 bases fit TRBD2. The J segment lost 5 bases and the V segment lost 5 bases, leaving 8 bases of the junction unmatched. The CDR3 loop spans 15 amino acids. Looked up from germline, CDR1 is SEHNR and CDR2 is FQNEAQ (reference sequence). CDR3 coding DNA: TGTGCCAGCAGCGGGGGGACTAGCGGTATCGACGAGCAGTACTTC. It yields the protein CASSGGTSGIDEQYF.

J is TRBJ2-5 and V is TRBV7-9; D is uncertain. Trimming cost V 3 bases and J 4 bases, with 6 bases left between them. Per germline, CDR1 SEHNR and CDR2 FQNEAQ (reference sequence). The CDR3 is made up of 12 amino acids. This CDR3 is CASSFHAETQYF. CDR3 DNA: TGTGCCAGCAGCTTCCACGCAGAGACCCAGTACTTC.

This clonotype was seen a handful of times. J is TRBJ2-1 and V is TRBV10-2; D not resolved. Germline V gene data show CDR1 as WSHSY and CDR2 as SAAADI. The CDR3 spans 12 residues. Trimming left V 6 bases short and J 7 bases short, with 10 bases between. The CDR3 loop reads CASSAVKNEQFF. CDR3 DNA sequence: TGCGCCAGCAGCGCAGTCAAGAATGAGCAGTTCTTC.

This clonotype has a handful of counts. The chain links TRBV11-2 to TRBJ2-2; 10 bases fit TRBD2. Germline trimming cut 5 bases from V and 5 bases from J; bases unmatched to any gene: 5. The V gene's germline CDR1 is SGHAT and CDR2 FQNNGV. The CDR3 loop spans 15 amino acids. The CDR3 loop reads CASSLAGVGTGELFF. CDR3 coding DNA: TGTGCCAGCAGCCTAGCGGGAGTTGGGACCGGGGAGCTGTTTTTT.

This clonotype has more than one count but fewer than ten. The chain links TRBV6-2 or TRBV6-3 to TRBJ2-2; 12 bases are shared with TRBD2. The CDR3 length is 14 residues. The J segment lost 3 bases and the V segment lost 10 bases, leaving 3 bases of the junction unmatched. CDR1 and CDR2 (germline): MNHEY, SVGEGT. CDR3: CATRTSGDTGELFF. The DNA of the CDR3 is TGTGCCACCCGGACTAGCGGGGACACCGGGGAGCTGTTTTTT.

With respect to this clonotype: A read error may explain this, as a much larger clone is one base away. The chain links TRBV27 to TRBJ2-4; weak D call: TRBD1 (5 bases). The germline V gene has CDR1 MNHEY and CDR2 SMNVEV (reference sequence). The CDR3 is 16 residues long. Trimming took 4 bases from V and 3 from J, leaving 16 bases between them. The chain's CDR3 is CASSSHQGPGKNIQYF. CDR3 in DNA: TGTGCCAGCAGTTCCCATCAGGGCCCGGGCAAAAACATTCAGTACTTC.

At least ten counts were recorded for this clonotype. This chain connects TRBV5-1 to TRBJ2-1; D may be TRBD1 (6 bases). The CDR3 is made up of 13 amino acids. CDR1 is SGHRS and CDR2 is YFSETQ in the germline V gene. Trimming shortened V by 4 bases and J by 4 bases, and 9 bases separated the two germline ends. The CDR3 region has the DNA TGCGCCAGCAGCGAAGGACAGTACAATGAGCAGTTCTTC. Translation: CASSEGQYNEQFF.

The genes are TRBV28 and TRBJ2-7; D not resolved. This CDR3 has 13 residues. Trimming removed 2 bases at V and 6 bases at J, with 11 bases between. Germline V gene data show CDR1 as MDHEN and CDR2 as SYDVKM. This chain's CDR3 is CASSLTSSAEQYF. The CDR3 nucleotides read TGTGCCAGCAGTTTAACCAGTTCTGCCGAGCAGTACTTC.

The chain links TRBV11-2 to TRBJ2-5; tentatively, D is TRBD1 or TRBD2 (5 bases each). The germline gives CDR1 SGHAT, CDR2 FQNNGV. This CDR3 spans 14 amino acids. V dropped 5 bases and J dropped 6 bases, with 16 bases sitting between them. The chain's CDR3 is CASSANRDLKTQYF. CDR3 DNA sequence: TGTGCCAGCAGCGCGAACCGGGACCTAAAGACCCAGTACTTC.